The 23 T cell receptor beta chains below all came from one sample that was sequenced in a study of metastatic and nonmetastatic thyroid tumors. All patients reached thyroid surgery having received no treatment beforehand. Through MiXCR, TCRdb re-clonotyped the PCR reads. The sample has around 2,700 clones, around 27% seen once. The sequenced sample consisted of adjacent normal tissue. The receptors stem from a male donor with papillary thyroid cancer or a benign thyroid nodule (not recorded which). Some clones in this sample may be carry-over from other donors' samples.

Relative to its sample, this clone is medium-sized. The CDR3 loop reads CASRSVGTDTQYF. The CDR3 nucleotides read TGCGCCAGCAGGTCAGTGGGGACAGATACGCAGTATTTT. V usage is TRBV4-1 and J usage is TRBJ2-3; no clear D gene. Germline CDR1 reads MGHRA; CDR2 reads YSYEKL. V lost 6 bases to trimming and J lost 3 bases, with 10 bases between them. CDR3 length: 13 amino acids.

CDR3 nucleotides: TGTGCCAGCAGTGACAACAGGGGCGAGACCCAGTACTTC. Its translation is CASSDNRGETQYF. The chain combines TRBV6-1 with TRBJ2-5, with 7 bases lining up with TRBD1. CDR1 is MNHNS and CDR2 is SASEGT in the germline V gene. V dropped 3 bases and J dropped 5; count of bases not matched to a gene: 3. This CDR3 is 13 amino acids long.

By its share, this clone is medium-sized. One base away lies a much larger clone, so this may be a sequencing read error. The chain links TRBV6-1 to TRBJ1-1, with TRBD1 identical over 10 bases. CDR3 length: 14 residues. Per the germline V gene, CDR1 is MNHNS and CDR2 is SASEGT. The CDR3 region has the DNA TGTGCCAGCAGGACCGGACAGGGGGACACTGGAGCTTTCTTT. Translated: CASRTGQGDTGAFF.

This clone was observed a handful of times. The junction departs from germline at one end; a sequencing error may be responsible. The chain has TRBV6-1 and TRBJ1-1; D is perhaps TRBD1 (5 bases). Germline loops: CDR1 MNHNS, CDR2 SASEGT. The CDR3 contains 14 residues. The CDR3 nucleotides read TGTGACAGCAGGGTGGACCGCCCAAACACTGAAGCTTTCTTT. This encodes CDSRVDRPNTEAFF.

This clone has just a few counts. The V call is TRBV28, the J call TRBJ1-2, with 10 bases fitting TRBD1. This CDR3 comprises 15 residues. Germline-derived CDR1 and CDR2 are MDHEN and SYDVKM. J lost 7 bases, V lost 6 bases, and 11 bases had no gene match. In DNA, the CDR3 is TGTGCCAGCAGAACCGCCGGGACAGGGGACAGTGGCTACACCTTC. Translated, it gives CASRTAGTGDSGYTF.

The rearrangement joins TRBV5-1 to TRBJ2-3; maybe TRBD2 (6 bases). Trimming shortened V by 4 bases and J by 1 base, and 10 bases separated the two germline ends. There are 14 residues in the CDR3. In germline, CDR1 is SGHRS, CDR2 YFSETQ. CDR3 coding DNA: TGCGCCAGCAGCCCCAGGGAGGGCACAGATACGCAGTATTTT. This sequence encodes CASSPREGTDTQYF.

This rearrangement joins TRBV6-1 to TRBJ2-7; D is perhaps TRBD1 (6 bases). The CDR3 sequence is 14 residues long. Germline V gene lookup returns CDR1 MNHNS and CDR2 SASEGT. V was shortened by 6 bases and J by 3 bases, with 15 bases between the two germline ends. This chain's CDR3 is CASRAGTMVYEQYF. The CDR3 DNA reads TGTGCCAGCAGGGCCGGGACAATGGTCTACGAGCAGTACTTC.

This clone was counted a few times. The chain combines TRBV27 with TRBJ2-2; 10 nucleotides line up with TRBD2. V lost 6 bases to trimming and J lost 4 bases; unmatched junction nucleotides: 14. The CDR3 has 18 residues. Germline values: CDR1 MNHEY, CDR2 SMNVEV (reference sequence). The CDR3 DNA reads TGTGCCAGCAGCCTAAACGCACCGGGACTAGCGATCACCGGGGAGCTGTTTTTT. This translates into CASSLNAPGLAITGELFF.

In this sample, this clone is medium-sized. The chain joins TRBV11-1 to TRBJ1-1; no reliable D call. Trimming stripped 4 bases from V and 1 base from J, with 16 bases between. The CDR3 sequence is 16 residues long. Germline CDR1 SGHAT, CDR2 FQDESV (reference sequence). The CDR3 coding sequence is TGTGCCAGCAGCTCTGAGAGCACAGAGGAGAACACTGAAGCTTTCTTT. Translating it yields CASSSESTEENTEAFF.

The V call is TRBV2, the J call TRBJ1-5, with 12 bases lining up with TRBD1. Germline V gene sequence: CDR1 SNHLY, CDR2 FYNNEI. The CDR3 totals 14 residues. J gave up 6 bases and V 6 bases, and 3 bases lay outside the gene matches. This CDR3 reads CASSGDRGRQPQHF. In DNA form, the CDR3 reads TGTGCCAGCAGCGGGGACAGGGGGCGTCAGCCCCAGCATTTT.

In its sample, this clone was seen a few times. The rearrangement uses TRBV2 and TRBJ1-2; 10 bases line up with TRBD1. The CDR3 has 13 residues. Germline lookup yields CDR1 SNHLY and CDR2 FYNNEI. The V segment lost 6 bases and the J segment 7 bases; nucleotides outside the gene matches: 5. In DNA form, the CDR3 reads TGTGCCAGCAGGGGGACAGGGGAAAGTGGCTACACCTTC. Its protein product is CASRGTGESGYTF.

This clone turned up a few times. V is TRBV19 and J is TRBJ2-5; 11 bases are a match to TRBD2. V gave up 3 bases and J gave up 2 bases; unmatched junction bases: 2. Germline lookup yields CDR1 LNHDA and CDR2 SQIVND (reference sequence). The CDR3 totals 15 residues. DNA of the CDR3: TGTGCCAGTAGTATGATAGCGGGGGGGCAAGAGACCCAGTACTTC. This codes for CASSMIAGGQETQYF.

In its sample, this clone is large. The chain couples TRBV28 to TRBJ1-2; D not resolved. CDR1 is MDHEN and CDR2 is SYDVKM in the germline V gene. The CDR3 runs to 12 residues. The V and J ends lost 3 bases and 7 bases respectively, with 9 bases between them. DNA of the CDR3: TGTGCCAGCAGTTTTGAGGATTTTGGCTACACCTTC. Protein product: CASSFEDFGYTF.

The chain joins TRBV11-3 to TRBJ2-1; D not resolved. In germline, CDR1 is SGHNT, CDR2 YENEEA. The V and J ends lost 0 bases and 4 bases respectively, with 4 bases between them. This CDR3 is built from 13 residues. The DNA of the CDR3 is TGTGCCAGCAGCTTAGAAGGGTACAATGAGCAGTTCTTC. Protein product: CASSLEGYNEQFF.

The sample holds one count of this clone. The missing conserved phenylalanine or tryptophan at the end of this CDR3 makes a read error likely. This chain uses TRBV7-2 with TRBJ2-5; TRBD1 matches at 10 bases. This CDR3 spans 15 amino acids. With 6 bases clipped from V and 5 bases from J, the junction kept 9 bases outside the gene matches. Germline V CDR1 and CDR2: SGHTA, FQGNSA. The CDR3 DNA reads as TGTGCCAGCAGTCTCGACGGGACAGGGGAGGAGACCCAGTACTCC. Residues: CASSLDGTGEETQYS.

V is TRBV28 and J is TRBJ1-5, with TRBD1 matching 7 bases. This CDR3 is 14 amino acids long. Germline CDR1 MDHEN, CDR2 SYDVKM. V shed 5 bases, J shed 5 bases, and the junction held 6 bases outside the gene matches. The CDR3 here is CASSTGQEYQPQHF. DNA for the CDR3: TGTGCCAGCAGTACTGGACAGGAGTATCAGCCCCAGCATTTT.

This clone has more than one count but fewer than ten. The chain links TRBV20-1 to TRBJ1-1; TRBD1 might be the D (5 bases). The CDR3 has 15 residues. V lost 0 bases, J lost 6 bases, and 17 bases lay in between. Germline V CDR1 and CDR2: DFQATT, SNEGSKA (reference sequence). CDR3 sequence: CSARDRQGWIPEAFF. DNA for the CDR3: TGCAGTGCTAGAGATCGGCAGGGTTGGATCCCTGAAGCTTTCTTT.

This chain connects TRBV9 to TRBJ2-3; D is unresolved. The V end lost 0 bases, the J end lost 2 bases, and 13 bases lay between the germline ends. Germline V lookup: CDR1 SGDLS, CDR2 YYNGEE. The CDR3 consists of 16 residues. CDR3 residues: CASSVGVSQDTDTQYF. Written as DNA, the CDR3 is TGTGCCAGCAGCGTAGGGGTTAGCCAGGACACAGATACGCAGTATTTT. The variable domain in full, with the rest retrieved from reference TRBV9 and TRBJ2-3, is DSGVTQTPKHLITATGQRVTLRCSPRSGDLSVYWYQQSLDQGLQFLIQYYNGEERAKGNILERFSAQQFPDLHSELNLSSLELGDSALYFCASSVGVSQDTDTQYFGPGTRLTVL.

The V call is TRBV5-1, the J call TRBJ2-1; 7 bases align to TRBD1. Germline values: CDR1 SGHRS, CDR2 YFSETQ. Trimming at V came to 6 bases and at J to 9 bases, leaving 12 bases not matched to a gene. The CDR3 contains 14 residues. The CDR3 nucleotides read TGCGCCAGCATGGGACAGTTAGAACAGGGTGAGCAGTTCTTC. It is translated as CASMGQLEQGEQFF.

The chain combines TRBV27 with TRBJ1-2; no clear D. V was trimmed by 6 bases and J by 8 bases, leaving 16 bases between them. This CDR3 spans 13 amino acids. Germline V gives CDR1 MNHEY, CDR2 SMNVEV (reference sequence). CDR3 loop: CASRRRELGGYTF. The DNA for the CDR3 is TGTGCCAGCAGACGAAGGGAGCTCGGGGGCTACACCTTC.

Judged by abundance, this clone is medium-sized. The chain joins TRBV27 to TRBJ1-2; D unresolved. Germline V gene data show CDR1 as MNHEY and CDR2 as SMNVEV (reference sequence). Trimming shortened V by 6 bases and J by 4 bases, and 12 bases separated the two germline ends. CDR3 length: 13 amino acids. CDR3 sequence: CASRPPWGYGYTF. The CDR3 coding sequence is TGTGCCAGCAGGCCCCCTTGGGGCTATGGCTACACCTTC.

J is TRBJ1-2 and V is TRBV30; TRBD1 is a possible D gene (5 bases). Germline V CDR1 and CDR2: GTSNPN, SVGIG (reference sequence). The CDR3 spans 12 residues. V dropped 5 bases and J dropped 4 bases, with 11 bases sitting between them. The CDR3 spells CAWDTGFYGYTF. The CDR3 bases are TGTGCCTGGGATACAGGATTCTATGGCTACACCTTC.

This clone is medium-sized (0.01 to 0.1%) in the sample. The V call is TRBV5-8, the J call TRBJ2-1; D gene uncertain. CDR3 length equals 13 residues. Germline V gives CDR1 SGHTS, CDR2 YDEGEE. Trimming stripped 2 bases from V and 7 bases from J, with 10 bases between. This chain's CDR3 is CASSFVVENEQFF. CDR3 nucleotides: TGTGCCAGCAGCTTTGTTGTTGAGAATGAGCAGTTCTTC. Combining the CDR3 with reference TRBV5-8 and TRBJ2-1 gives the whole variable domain EAGVTQSPTHLIKTRGQQATLRCSPISGHTSVYWYQQALGLGLQFLLWYDEGEERNRGNFPPRFSGRQFPNYSSELNVNALELEDSALYLCASSFVVENEQFFGPGTRLTVL.